The entry below gives a single TCR beta chain sequence along with its context. These data belong to a study of blood T cell repertoires in COVID-19. Across the study: Sources were T cells, B-cell-depleted T cells, or PBMCs; the material itself was cDNA or gDNA.

Per the germline V gene, CDR1 is LGHNT and CDR2 is FRNRAP. Trimming stripped 7 bases from V and 10 bases from J, with 11 bases between. The CDR3 is 11 residues long. Measured with immunoSEQ multiplex PCR; TCRdb has only the in-frame clones, and not every one. The data contain approximately 350,000 clones, around 87% of them seen just once; the ten biggest clones take up 1%. Material: PBMCs or T cells enriched from blood (not recorded which). The sequence was obtained from a man between 18 and 29 years old who had recovered from COVID-19. The chain links TRBV12-5 to TRBJ2-1, with D maybe TRBD1 (6 bases). The CDR3 DNA sequence: TGTGCTAGTGCCACCGGGACAGAGCAGTTCTTC. Amino acids: CASATGTEQFF. Full variable domain (rest looked up from reference TRBV12-5 and TRBJ2-1): DARVTQTPRHKVTEMGQEVTMRCQPILGHNTVFWYRQTMMQGLELLAYFRNRAPLDDSGMPKDRFSAEMPDATLATLKIQPSEPRDSAVYFCASATGTEQFFGPGTRLTVL.